What follows is one T cell receptor (beta chain) and its context. The sample belongs to a study of control samples from healthy donors and cancer patients. Losses at the gene ends were 5 bases for V and 2 bases for J; bases not matched to a gene: 5. Germline V gene sequence: CDR1 LNHDA, CDR2 SQIVND (reference sequence). This CDR3 region has 14 residues. Assay used: immunoSEQ multiplex PCR; TCRdb lists only in-frame clones, some missing. Among tens of thousands of clones, 80% to 95% were seen once, and the ten largest hold around 1.3%. The TCR was taken from a woman in her forties with lung cancer. The V gene is TRBV19, the J gene TRBJ2-5; TRBD1 aligns across 7 bases. What was sequenced was PBMCs. The CDR3 region has the DNA TGTGCCAGTAGTCCGCCGGGACAGCAAGAGACCCAGTACTTC. As protein: CASSPPGQQETQYF.